Below are 28 T cell receptor beta chains sequenced from a single sample in a study of T-cell memory formation after mild COVID-19. TCRdb called the 5' RACE reads again in MiXCR, with one record for every CDR3 protein. The data contain 250,000 to 400,000 distinct CDR3 sequences, more than 13% of them seen just once; the ten biggest clones take up 21%. The sequencing sample was made of PBMCs or a T cell subset sorted from them (not recorded which). Every receptor here comes from a man between 18 and 29 years old who had mild COVID-19 (a few samples of this study predate the infection). Cell type and time point are not known.

The chain links TRBV7-2 to TRBJ2-3; D gene ambiguous. The CDR3 runs to 13 residues. CDR1 and CDR2 from the germline V gene are SGHTA and FQGNSA. Trimming stripped 1 base from V and 2 bases from J, with 4 bases between. Here the CDR3 reads CASSLEITDTQYF. DNA of the CDR3: TGTGCCAGCAGCTTAGAGATCACAGATACGCAGTATTTT.

The rearrangement uses TRBV9 and TRBJ2-1, with 8 bases fitting TRBD2. The CDR3 runs to 15 residues. V shed 2 bases, J shed 5 bases, and the junction held 6 bases outside the gene matches. Looked up from germline, CDR1 is SGDLS and CDR2 is YYNGEE. In nucleotides, the CDR3 is TGTGCCAGCAGCGTGGTCGGGGGGGCCCACAATGAGCAGTTCTTC. It encodes CASSVVGGAHNEQFF. The full variable domain, completed using reference TRBV9 and TRBJ2-1, is DSGVTQTPKHLITATGQRVTLRCSPRSGDLSVYWYQQSLDQGLQFLIQYYNGEERAKGNILERFSAQQFPDLHSELNLSSLELGDSALYFCASSVVGGAHNEQFFGPGTRLTVL.

The chain carries TRBV7-6 and TRBJ2-7; tentatively, D is TRBD1 or TRBD2 (5 bases each). The CDR3 has 16 amino acids. The germline CDR1 and CDR2 sequences are SGHVS and FNYEAQ. V was pared by 5 bases and J by 2 bases, with 19 bases between. The CDR3 DNA sequence: TGTGCCAGCAGCCTTAGTGTAGGGGACGTCCCCTACGAGCAGTACTTC. Amino acids: CASSLSVGDVPYEQYF.

This clonotype has at least ten counts. The chain links TRBV7-8 to TRBJ2-6, with D possibly being TRBD2 (6 bases). The V gene lost 4 bases and the J gene lost 4 bases, with 20 bases spanning the gap. In germline, CDR1 is SGHVS, CDR2 FQNEAQ. The length of the CDR3 is 18 residues. The CDR3 DNA is TGTGCCAGCAGCTCTGAGACAGACTTGGGGAGGGGGGCCAACGTCCTGACTTTC. Translated: CASSSETDLGRGANVLTF.

This clonotype was detected only a few times. The chain combines TRBV20-1 with TRBJ2-7; D perhaps matches TRBD1 (6 bases). Germline V gene data show CDR1 as DFQATT and CDR2 as SNEGSKA (reference sequence). The CDR3 contains 13 residues. The germline V and J ends were trimmed by 0 bases and 4 bases, with 10 bases remaining between them. The CDR3 DNA is TGCAGTGCTAGAGAGGGGGCAGAGTACGAGCAGTACGTC. It encodes CSAREGAEYEQYV.

This clonotype occurred many times. The chain has TRBV25-1 and TRBJ2-3; D is unclear. V lost 1 base, J lost 2 bases, and 10 bases lay in between. This CDR3 region has 15 residues. Germline CDR1 is MGHDK and CDR2 is SYGVNS. CDR3 amino acids: CASSELAGYTDTQYF. The CDR3 DNA is TGTGCCAGCAGTGAATTGGCAGGCTACACAGATACGCAGTATTTT.

V is TRBV9 and J is TRBJ2-2, with 8 bases matching TRBD1. The CDR3 totals 14 residues. J lost 5 bases, V lost 2 bases, and 2 bases had no gene match. Germline V gene sequence: CDR1 SGDLS, CDR2 YYNGEE. The CDR3 loop reads CASSVDRETGELFF. DNA for the CDR3: TGTGCCAGCAGCGTGGACAGGGAAACCGGGGAGCTGTTTTTT.

This clonotype came up a few times. The CDR3 sequence: CASSFQDLSYEQYF. CDR3 DNA: TGCGCCAGCAGCTTTCAAGATCTGTCCTACGAGCAGTACTTC. J is TRBJ2-7 and V is TRBV5-1; D remains ambiguous. Germline CDR1 and CDR2: SGHRS and YFSETQ. The CDR3 has 14 residues. The V end lost 2 bases, the J end lost 1 base, and 10 bases lay between the germline ends.

V gene TRBV4-3 combines with J gene TRBJ1-2; D is ambiguous. Trimming removed 0 bases from V and 3 bases from J, with 17 bases in between. CDR1 is LGHNA, CDR2 YSLEER, per germline. This CDR3 is built from 17 residues. The CDR3 spells CASSQDSPPTGYYGYTF. DNA for the CDR3: TGCGCCAGCAGCCAAGATTCCCCCCCTACCGGCTACTATGGCTACACCTTC.

This clonotype came up a few times. The V gene is TRBV7-9, the J gene TRBJ2-3; D may be TRBD1 or TRBD2 (7 bases each). The ends were cut back, 11 bases at V and 2 bases at J, with 17 bases in the middle. The germline V gene has CDR1 SEHNR and CDR2 FQNEAQ (reference sequence). This CDR3 spans 14 amino acids. DNA of the CDR3: TGTGCCGGAGGGAGGGGGCTGGACACAGATACGCAGTATTTT. Amino acid sequence: CAGGRGLDTDTQYF.

V is TRBV4-2 and J is TRBJ1-2, with D possibly being TRBD1 (5 bases). Germline values: CDR1 LGHNA, CDR2 YNFKEQ. The CDR3 spans 16 residues. Trimming pared 2 bases from V and 1 base from J, leaving 14 bases between. The CDR3 nucleotides are TGTGCCAGCAGCCAATCCTTAGACAGATTTAACTATGGCTACACCTTC. It specifies CASSQSLDRFNYGYTF.

A few counts support this clonotype. For the CDR3, the DNA is TGTGCCAGCAGCCCGGCAGGGGTAATAGATACGCAGTATTTT. This codes for CASSPAGVIDTQYF. This chain connects TRBV14 to TRBJ2-3, with D maybe TRBD1 (6 bases). V was shortened by 4 bases and J by 5 bases, with 13 bases between the two germline ends. This CDR3 contains 14 residues. Germline V lookup: CDR1 SGHDN, CDR2 FVKESK.

The V and J genes are TRBV3-1 and TRBJ2-3, with TRBD2 as a possible D gene (6 bases). Between the trimmed V and J ends, which lost 7 bases and 2 bases, there was a span of 19 bases. The V gene's germline CDR1 is LGHDT and CDR2 YNNKEL (reference sequence). CDR3 length: 16 residues. The DNA of the CDR3 is TGTGCCAGCACCCGGGGACTCTCGACAAACACAGATACGCAGTATTTT. It encodes CASTRGLSTNTDTQYF.

In this sample, this clonotype turned up a few times. The rearrangement uses TRBV5-6 and TRBJ1-1, with D tentatively TRBD1 (6 bases). The CDR3 spans 14 residues. Trimming left V 6 bases short and J 8 bases short, with 20 bases between. From germline, CDR1 is SGHDT and CDR2 YYEEEE. The DNA for the CDR3 is TGTGCCAGCATCCGGGGTGGGGGCAGCCTGGAAGCTTTCTTT. Amino acids: CASIRGGGSLEAFF.

This clonotype was observed many times. The genes are TRBV5-1 and TRBJ2-3; TRBD1 aligns across 8 bases. The J segment lost 5 bases and the V segment lost 4 bases, leaving 12 bases of the junction unmatched. The CDR3 is made up of 16 amino acids. The germline CDR1 and CDR2 sequences are SGHRS and YFSETQ. The CDR3 bases are TGCGCCAGCAGCCGGCTCGGGACAGGAGCTTTAGATACGCAGTATTTT. Protein product: CASSRLGTGALDTQYF.

Many counts were recorded for this clonotype. The rearrangement uses TRBV29-1 and TRBJ2-3, with TRBD2 identical over 8 bases. CDR3 length equals 14 residues. V lost 4 bases to trimming and J lost 1 base; unmatched junction nucleotides: 4. Looked up from germline, CDR1 is SQVTM and CDR2 is ANQGSEA. DNA for the CDR3: TGCAGCGTTGGAATCGGGGGGGGCACAGATACGCAGTATTTT. This gives the protein CSVGIGGGTDTQYF.

This clonotype showed up just a few times. CDR3 loop: CASSTRSGGGETQYF. The CDR3 coding sequence is TGTGCCAGCAGCACACGAAGCGGGGGAGGGGAGACCCAGTACTTC. V and J are TRBV7-2 and TRBJ2-5; 8 bases match TRBD2. The CDR3 extends over 15 amino acids. Losses at the gene ends were 5 bases for V and 5 bases for J; bases not matched to a gene: 10. Germline V gene data show CDR1 as SGHTA and CDR2 as FQGNSA. Full variable domain (missing parts from reference TRBV7-2 and TRBJ2-5): GAGVSQSPSNKVTEKGKDVELRCDPISGHTALYWYRQSLGQGLEFLIYFQGNSAPDKSGLPSDRFSAERTGGSVSTLTIQRTQQEDSAVYLCASSTRSGGGETQYFGPGTRLLVL.

The chain joins TRBV30 to TRBJ2-7; TRBD1 aligns across 9 bases. Trimming cost V 5 bases and J 2 bases; bases outside gene matches: 7. The CDR3 loop spans 14 amino acids. The V gene's germline CDR1 is GTSNPN and CDR2 SVGIG (reference sequence). This CDR3 is CAWCIGQGPYEQYF. For the CDR3, the DNA is TGTGCCTGGTGCATTGGACAGGGGCCCTACGAGCAGTACTTC.

This clonotype has more than one count but fewer than ten. This chain connects TRBV7-3 to TRBJ2-1; TRBD2 matches 9 bases. The CDR3 length is 16 residues. J lost 7 bases, V lost 1 base, and 8 bases had no gene match. Germline V CDR1 and CDR2: SGHTA, FQGTGA. The chain's CDR3 is CASSLIGGGAVNEQFF. The CDR3 DNA is TGTGCCAGCAGCTTAATTGGCGGGGGGGCCGTGAATGAGCAGTTCTTC.

This clonotype was recorded a few times. The V gene is TRBV15, the J gene TRBJ2-5; D tentatively reads TRBD1 or TRBD2 (5 bases each). The V gene lost 8 bases and the J gene lost 5 bases, with 15 bases spanning the gap. The CDR3 has 13 amino acids. Germline assignment: CDR1 LNHNV and CDR2 YYDKDF (reference sequence). CDR3 sequence reads: CATQRGLGETQYF. The CDR3 nucleotides read TGTGCCACCCAGAGGGGCCTGGGGGAGACCCAGTACTTC.

This clonotype was seen a few times. CDR3 nucleotide sequence: TGTGCCAGCAGCAAATTAGGGACTAGCGGGGGAGGGAATGAGCAGTTCTTC. This gives the protein CASSKLGTSGGGNEQFF. The chain recombines TRBV6-5 with TRBJ2-1; 14 nucleotides align to TRBD2. CDR1 MNHEY and CDR2 SVGAGI come from the germline V gene. This CDR3 has 17 amino acids. J was trimmed by 7 bases and V by 6 bases; bases with no gene match: 11.

V gene TRBV6-5 combines with J gene TRBJ2-3, with D maybe TRBD2 (7 bases). CDR3 length equals 14 residues. V was shortened by 10 bases and J by 0 bases, with 14 bases between the two germline ends. Germline-derived CDR1 and CDR2 are MNHEY and SVGAGI. CDR3 sequence: CATGGGPSTDTQYF. CDR3 nucleotide sequence: TGTGCCACCGGCGGGGGCCCAAGCACAGATACGCAGTATTTT.

Only a few counts were recorded for this clonotype. The chain joins TRBV7-8 to TRBJ2-1; possibly TRBD2 for D (5 bases). The germline V gene encodes CDR1 SGHVS and CDR2 FQNEAQ. This CDR3 spans 15 amino acids. Trimming pared 5 bases from V and 0 bases from J, leaving 11 bases between. CDR3 sequence reads: CASSLDSSSYNEQFF. CDR3 nucleotide sequence: TGTGCCAGCAGCCTGGACTCGTCCTCCTACAATGAGCAGTTCTTC.

CDR3 in amino acids: CASSSWGLAGAAETQYF. The CDR3 DNA follows: TGTGCCAGCAGCTCATGGGGTCTAGCGGGAGCTGCCGAGACCCAGTACTTC. The chain uses TRBV7-9 and TRBJ2-5; 10 nucleotides match TRBD2. Germline V CDR1 and CDR2: SEHNR, FQNEAQ (reference sequence). The junction had 13 bases not matched to a gene; V was cut back by 4 bases and J by 5 bases. The CDR3 covers 17 residues.

This sequence joins TRBV5-6 and TRBJ2-5, with unresolved D. This CDR3 has 13 residues. V was pared by 0 bases and J by 2 bases, with 5 bases between. Germline lookup yields CDR1 SGHDT and CDR2 YYEEEE. As DNA, the CDR3 is TGTGCCAGCAGCTTGGATGAGCAAGAGACCCAGTACTTC. Its protein product is CASSLDEQETQYF.

This clonotype was observed at least ten times. The rearrangement joins TRBV7-2 to TRBJ2-5; no clear D gene. The CDR3 totals 16 residues. V lost 0 bases and J 2 bases, leaving 13 bases between the germline ends. CDR1 and CDR2 (germline): SGHTA, FQGNSA. The CDR3 spells CASSLAGNLPQETQYF. The CDR3, as DNA: TGTGCCAGCAGCTTAGCGGGGAACCTGCCTCAAGAGACCCAGTACTTC.

This clonotype was counted many times. CDR3 region: CASSLKYYSNQPQHF. CDR3 coding DNA: TGTGCCAGCAGCTTAAAGTATTATAGCAATCAGCCCCAGCATTTT. The chain combines TRBV7-2 with TRBJ1-5; D remains ambiguous. The germline gives CDR1 SGHTA, CDR2 FQGNSA. Between the trimmed V and J ends, which lost 2 bases and 0 bases, there was a span of 8 bases. The CDR3 length is 15 residues.

The chain employs TRBV6-1 and TRBJ2-1, with D possibly matching TRBD2 (6 bases). This CDR3 spans 15 amino acids. CDR1 MNHNS and CDR2 SASEGT come from the germline V gene. The V end lost 8 bases, the J end lost 9 bases, and 23 bases lay between the germline ends. In nucleotides, the CDR3 is TGTGCCAGCCTTTACGGGAGCGGGTTTCTGGGTGAGCAGTTCTTC. Protein sequence: CASLYGSGFLGEQFF.